This TCR beta chain was captured in a study of OX40 agonist ivuxolimab in advanced cancers. Overall study context: Previous treatment with anti-PD-1, anti-PD-L1 or anti-CTLA-4 therapy was allowed; over 35% had received some. Partial responses occurred in Three dose-escalation patients, one with hepatocellular carcinoma and two with cutaneous melanoma.

Germline V lookup: CDR1 SGHVS, CDR2 FQNEAQ. V was clipped by 2 bases and J by 9 bases, with 12 bases between them. The CDR3 is 13 residues long. The repertoire was sequenced with immunoSEQ multiplex PCR; TCRdb's copy has only in-frame clones and lacks some. The repertoire includes about 15,000 clones, around 64% of them detected once, and about 8.2% sits in the top ten. It was autoimmune disease history or systemic immunosuppression that excluded patients. Study-level findings and limits: Clones of CD4+ and CD8+ blood T cells grew by week 6 at doses of 0.1 to 3.0 mg/kg.

This clone was seen a few times. Its antigen is not known. This chain connects TRBV7-8 to TRBJ2-3; no clear D gene. The sample was CD4+ or CD8+ T cells sorted from blood, taken in a trial of the OX40 agonist ivuxolimab. The sequence was collected from an adult with an advanced solid tumor such as melanoma, head and neck, liver or kidney cancer. CDR3 bases: TGTGCCAGCAGCTTACCACTCCAGAACACGCAGTATTTT. This codes for CASSLPLQNTQYF.